This T cell receptor beta chain was captured in a study of T cells in Graves' hyperthyroidism and ophthalmopathy. It was 8.5 to 10 ml of fresh peripheral blood that supplied the PBMCs. Study-level findings and limits: Ophthalmopathy cases were set apart from stable hyperthyroidism by a 13 V-J model. Among clonotypes expanded in thyroid above 0.001, most were also found in blood.

The germline CDR1 and CDR2 sequences are MNHNS and SASEGT. This CDR3 comprises 14 residues. V was pared by 6 bases and J by 0 bases, with 11 bases between. Authors of the study amplified TCR beta CDR3 regions from RNA transcripts. HTBI primers drove first-round RT-PCR of the TCR CDR3. TCRdb reprocessed the multiplex PCR reads with MiXCR, giving one entry per CDR3 protein. The table shows around 520,000 distinct CDR3 sequences, with roughly 24% occurring only once. This clonotype occurred many times. What it binds is not known. The chain recombines TRBV6-1 with TRBJ1-2, with no clear D. The sample was blood. The clonotype comes from a woman aged 30 to 39 with Graves' ophthalmopathy. The DNA for the CDR3 is TGTGCCAGCAGAAAGAGTAACCCTAACTATGGCTACACCTTC. Translation: CASRKSNPNYGYTF.